This T cell receptor beta chain was sequenced during a study of blood T cell repertoires in COVID-19 (dated by TCRdb to the early 2020s). At the level of the whole study: Samples covering the acute and convalescent phases of COVID-19 were provided by collaborators in the United States, Italy and Spain. The material from the prospective study consisted of cDNA or gDNA derived from T cells, B-cell-depleted T cells, or PBMCs. Deeply sampled blood TCRbeta repertoires from subjects exposed to, actively infected with, or recovered from COVID-19 were included in the dataset. The repertoires were made available in a free public database intended to serve as a resource for research on the immune response to SARS-CoV-2. Samples were obtained from the ongoing ImmuneRACE study (first 160 participants) and from 1,254 subjects provided by 6 global collaborators. Nearly every sample came with metadata listing a de-identified subject ID, COVID-19 status, age in years and sex. Where available, HLA class I and class II types were obtained from metadata supplied by the sample provider rather than from assay-based typing.

CDR1 and CDR2, per the germline V gene (reference sequence), are LGHDT and YNNKEL. There are 12 amino acids in the CDR3, from cysteine to phenylalanine inclusive. Only the CDR3 region is kept as DNA, spanning 36 bases read in frame from base 1. V is pruned by 8 bases and J by 1 base, leaving 1 base of the junction without a gene match. What the research found in general, with its limitations: Clinical and demographic metadata were provided uncurated, with the amount varying by source and participant.

TCRbeta CDR3 regions were amplified from genomic DNA using the immunoSEQ Assay, a bias-controlled multiplex PCR. The authors' pipeline ran thus. Nucleated cell counts per sample were estimated from amplification of reference gene primers within the assay. Sequence reads were collapsed and filtered to measure the absolute abundance of every unique TCRbeta CDR3 rearrangement. For each sample, productive Simpson clonality was calculated as the square root of Simpson's diversity index over productive rearrangements. TCRdb provides this immuneACCESS table in a form limited to in-frame rearrangements. Some clones are lacking; in checked studies, under half of them reflect an unresolved V gene, and why the rest are absent is not known. That table supplies the V and J calls and clone size; D and trimming were determined from the DNA. For this sample the table gives 97,000 or so clones, of which 82% were detected only once. The top ten clonotypes cover 18% of the sample.

The collaborating institutions used their own protocols to collect whole blood in K2EDTA tubes. For TCRbeta analysis, collaborators shipped samples as frozen whole blood, isolated PBMCs, or DNA extracted from either of those sample types. Concerning this clone: Its specific antigen is unknown. The input lacks base qualities; no much larger clone sits a single base away.

The clonotype comes from a man older than 75 with acute or convalescent COVID-19. The rearrangement joined TRBV3-1 (or the pseudogene TRBV3-2) to TRBJ2-5; the junction holds 7 bases that match TRBD1. The sequenced sample consisted of peripheral blood. The DNA is TGTGCCAGCCGGGACAGCCAAGAGACCCAGTACTTC. This codes for CASRDSQETQYF.